This paragraph covers one T cell receptor (beta chain) sequence. Its antigen is still unknown. This sample was taken from a study of PD-1 blockade in classical Hodgkin lymphoma. Findings of the study overall: The study found that TCR diversity rose significantly by C4D1 in CD4+ but not CD8+ cells. Reports described newly diagnosed patients as having lower baseline TCR diversity than healthy donors. Diversity similar to that of newly diagnosed patients was seen at baseline in complete responders.

Profiling relied on immunoSEQ multiplex PCR, and the TCRdb table lists in-frame clones only, not all of them. The sample holds about 1,800 clones, roughly 80% seen once. Relapse was seen in all patients after autologous stem cell transplantation, and brentuximab vedotin exposure was variable. Best overall response was complete response, partial response or progressive disease in these relapsed/refractory classical Hodgkin lymphoma patients. The length of the CDR3 is 15 residues. Trimming removed 6 bases at V and 2 bases at J, with 13 bases between. Germline lookup yields CDR1 MNHEY and CDR2 SVGAGI. This clonotype originated in a human donor with classical Hodgkin lymphoma. The source material was peripheral blood mononuclear cells (PBMCs), sampled at baseline. This chain links TRBV6-5 with TRBJ2-2, with D perhaps being TRBD1 or TRBD2 (5 bases each). In nucleotides, the CDR3 is TGTGCCAGCAGAACCGGGACCAAAAACACCGGGGAGCTGTTTTTT. Protein: CASRTGTKNTGELFF.